This T cell receptor beta chain was sequenced during a study of cytomegalovirus exposure and HLA in healthy donors. Overall study: Per a later analysis, the roughly 700 first-cohort and under 150 validation repertoires shared one platform. Study-wide results and limits: The authors listed over 150 TCR beta chains as cytomegalovirus-associated. Most observed TCR sequences were rare, whereas some public TCRs were detected in many donors. The tendency of first-cohort TCR clusters to co-occur in the 120 or so validation repertoires emerged from a later analysis.

Notes on this clone: Its cognate antigen is unknown.

In germline, CDR1 is MNHNS, CDR2 SASEGT. With V trimmed by 0 bases and J by 10 bases, 9 bases remained unmatched. The CDR3 extends over 16 amino acids. Using immunoSEQ multiplex PCR, the repertoire was profiled, and TCRdb retains in-frame clones only, with some absent. This sample yields 150,000 to 200,000 clones, of which roughly 80% are seen a single time; over 2% belongs to the top ten. The specimen was PBMCs. V usage is TRBV6-1 and J usage is TRBJ2-1; 10 nucleotides align to TRBD1. The source of this sequence is a man younger than 40 in good health and CMV-seropositive. The CDR3 nucleotides read TGTGCCAGCAGTGAAGCGCCCCCGGGACAGGGGTGGGAGCAGTTCTTC. Encoded protein: CASSEAPPGQGWEQFF.